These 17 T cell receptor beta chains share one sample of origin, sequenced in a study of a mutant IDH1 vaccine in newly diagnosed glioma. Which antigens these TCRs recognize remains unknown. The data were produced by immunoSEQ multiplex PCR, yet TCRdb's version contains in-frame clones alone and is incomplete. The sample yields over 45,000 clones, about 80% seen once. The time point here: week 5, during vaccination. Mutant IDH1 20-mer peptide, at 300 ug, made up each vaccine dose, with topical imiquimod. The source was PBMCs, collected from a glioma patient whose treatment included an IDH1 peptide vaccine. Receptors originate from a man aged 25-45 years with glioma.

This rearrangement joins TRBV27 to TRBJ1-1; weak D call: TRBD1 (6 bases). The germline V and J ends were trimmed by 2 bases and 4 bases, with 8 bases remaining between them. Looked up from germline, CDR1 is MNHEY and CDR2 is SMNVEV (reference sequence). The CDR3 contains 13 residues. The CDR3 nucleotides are TGTGCCAGCAGTTTACAGGGGCTCACTGAAGCTTTCTTT. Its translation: CASSLQGLTEAFF.

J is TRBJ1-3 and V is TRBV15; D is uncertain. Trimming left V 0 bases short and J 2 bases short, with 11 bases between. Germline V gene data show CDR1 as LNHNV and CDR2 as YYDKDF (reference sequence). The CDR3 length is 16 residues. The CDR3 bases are TGTGCCACCAGCAGAGATTACTCACAGACTGGAAACACCATATATTTT. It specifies CATSRDYSQTGNTIYF.

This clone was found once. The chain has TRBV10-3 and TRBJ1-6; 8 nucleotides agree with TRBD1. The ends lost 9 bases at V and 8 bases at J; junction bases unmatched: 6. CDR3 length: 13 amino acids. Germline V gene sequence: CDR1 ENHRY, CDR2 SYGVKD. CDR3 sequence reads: CAIQTGEDSPLHF. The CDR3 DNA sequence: TGTGCCATACAGACAGGGGAGGATTCACCCCTCCACTTT.

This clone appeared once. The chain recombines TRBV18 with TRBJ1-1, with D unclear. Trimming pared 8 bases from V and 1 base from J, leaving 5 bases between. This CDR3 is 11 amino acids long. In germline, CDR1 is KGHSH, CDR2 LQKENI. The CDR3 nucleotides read TGTGCCAGCCACCGGAACACTGAAGCTTTCTTT. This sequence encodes CASHRNTEAFF.

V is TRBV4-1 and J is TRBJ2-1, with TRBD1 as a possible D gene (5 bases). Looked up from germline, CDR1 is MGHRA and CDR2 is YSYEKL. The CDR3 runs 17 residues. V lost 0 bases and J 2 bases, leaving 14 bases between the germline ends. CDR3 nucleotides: TGCGCCAGCAGCCAAGATTGGGGCAGGACCGCCTACAATGAGCAGTTCTTC. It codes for CASSQDWGRTAYNEQFF.

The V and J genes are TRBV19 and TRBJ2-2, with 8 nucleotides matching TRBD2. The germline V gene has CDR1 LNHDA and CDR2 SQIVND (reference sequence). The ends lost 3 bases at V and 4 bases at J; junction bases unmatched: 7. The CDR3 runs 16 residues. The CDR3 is CASSIREGSSTGELFF. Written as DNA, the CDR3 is TGTGCCAGTAGTATCCGGGAGGGTAGCTCCACCGGGGAGCTGTTTTTT.

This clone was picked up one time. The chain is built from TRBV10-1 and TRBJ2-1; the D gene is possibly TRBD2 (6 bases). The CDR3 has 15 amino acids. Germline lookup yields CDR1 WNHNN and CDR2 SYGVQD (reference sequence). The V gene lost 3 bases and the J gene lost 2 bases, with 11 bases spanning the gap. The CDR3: CASSELPGAYNEQFF. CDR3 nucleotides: TGCGCCAGCAGTGAACTTCCGGGGGCCTACAATGAGCAGTTCTTC.

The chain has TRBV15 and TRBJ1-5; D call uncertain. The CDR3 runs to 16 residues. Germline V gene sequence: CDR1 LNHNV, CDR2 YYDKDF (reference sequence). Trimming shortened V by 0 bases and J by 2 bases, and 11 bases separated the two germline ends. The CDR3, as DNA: TGTGCCACCAGCAGAGATGGAACAGTCGGCAATCAGCCCCAGCATTTT. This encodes CATSRDGTVGNQPQHF.

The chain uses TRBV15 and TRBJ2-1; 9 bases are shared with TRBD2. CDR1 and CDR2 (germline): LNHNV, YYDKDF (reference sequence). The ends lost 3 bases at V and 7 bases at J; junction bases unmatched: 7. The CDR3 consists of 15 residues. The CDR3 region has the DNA TGTGCCACCAGCAGGGAAGCGGGGGGCGGGAATGAGCAGTTCTTC. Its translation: CATSREAGGGNEQFF.

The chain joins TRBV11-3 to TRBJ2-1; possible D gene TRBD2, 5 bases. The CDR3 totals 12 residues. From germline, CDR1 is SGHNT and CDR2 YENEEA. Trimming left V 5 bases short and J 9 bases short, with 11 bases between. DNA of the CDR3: TGTGCCAGCAGCGGGAGTGGGAGTGAGCAGTTCTTC. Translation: CASSGSGSEQFF.

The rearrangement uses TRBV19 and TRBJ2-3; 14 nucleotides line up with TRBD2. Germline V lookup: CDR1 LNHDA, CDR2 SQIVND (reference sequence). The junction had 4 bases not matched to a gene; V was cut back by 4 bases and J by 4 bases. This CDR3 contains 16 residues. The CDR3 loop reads CASSRLAGGQADTQYF. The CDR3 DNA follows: TGTGCCAGTAGTAGACTAGCGGGGGGGCAGGCAGATACGCAGTATTTT.

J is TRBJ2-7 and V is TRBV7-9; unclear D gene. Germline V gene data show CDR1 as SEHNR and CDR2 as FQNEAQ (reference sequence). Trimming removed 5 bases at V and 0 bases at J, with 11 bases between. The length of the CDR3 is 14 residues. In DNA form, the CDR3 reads TGTGCCAGCAGCCCGCCGAGGAGCTCCTACGAGCAGTACTTC. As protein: CASSPPRSSYEQYF. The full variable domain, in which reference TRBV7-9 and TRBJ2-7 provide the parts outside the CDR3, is DTGVSQNPRHKITKRGQNVTFRCDPISEHNRLYWYRQTLGQGPEFLTYFQNEAQLEKSRLLSDRFSAERPKGSFSTLEIQRTEQGDSAMYLCASSPPRSSYEQYFGPGTRLTVT.

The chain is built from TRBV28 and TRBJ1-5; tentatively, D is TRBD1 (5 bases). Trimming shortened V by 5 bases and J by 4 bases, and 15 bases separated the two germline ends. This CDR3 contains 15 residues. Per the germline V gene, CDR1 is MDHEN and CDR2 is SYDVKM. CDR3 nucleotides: TGTGCCAGCAGTCCAGGACATTTGGAGAATCAGCCCCAGCATTTT. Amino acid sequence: CASSPGHLENQPQHF. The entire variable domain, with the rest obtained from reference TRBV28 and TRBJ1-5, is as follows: DVKVTQSSRYLVKRTGEKVFLECVQDMDHENMFWYRQDPGLGLRLIYFSYDVKMKEKGDIPEGYSVSREKKERFSLILESASTNQTSMYLCASSPGHLENQPQHFGDGTRLSIL.

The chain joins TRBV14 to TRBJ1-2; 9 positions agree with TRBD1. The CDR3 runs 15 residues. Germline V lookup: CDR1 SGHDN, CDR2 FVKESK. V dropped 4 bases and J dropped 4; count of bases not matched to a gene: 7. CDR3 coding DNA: TGTGCCAGCAGCCGCATCAGGGGACAGGGCTATGGCTACACCTTC. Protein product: CASSRIRGQGYGYTF.

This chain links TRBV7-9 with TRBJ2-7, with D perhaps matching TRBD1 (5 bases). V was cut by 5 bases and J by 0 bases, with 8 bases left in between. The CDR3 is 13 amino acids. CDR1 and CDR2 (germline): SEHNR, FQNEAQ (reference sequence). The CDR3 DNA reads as TGTGCCAGCAGCCATCAGGGCTCCTACGAGCAGTACTTC. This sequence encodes CASSHQGSYEQYF.

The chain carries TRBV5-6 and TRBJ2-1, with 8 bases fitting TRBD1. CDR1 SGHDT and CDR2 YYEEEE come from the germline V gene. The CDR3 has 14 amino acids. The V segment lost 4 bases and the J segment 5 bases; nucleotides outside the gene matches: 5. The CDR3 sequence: CASSRTGTHNEQFF. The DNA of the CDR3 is TGTGCCAGCAGCCGGACAGGGACCCACAATGAGCAGTTCTTC.

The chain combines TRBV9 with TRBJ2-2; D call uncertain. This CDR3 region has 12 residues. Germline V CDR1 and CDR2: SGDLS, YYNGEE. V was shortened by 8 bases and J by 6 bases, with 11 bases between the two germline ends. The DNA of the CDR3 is TGTGCCAGTAGGCAGGATCCCGGGGAGCTGTTTTTT. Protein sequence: CASRQDPGELFF. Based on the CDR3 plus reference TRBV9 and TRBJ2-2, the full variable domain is DSGVTQTPKHLITATGQRVTLRCSPRSGDLSVYWYQQSLDQGLQFLIQYYNGEERAKGNILERFSAQQFPDLHSELNLSSLELGDSALYFCASRQDPGELFFGEGSRLTVL.